This is a list of T cell receptor beta chains from one sample in a study of shared clonotypes between healthy human individuals. Libraries were prepared by immunoSEQ multiplex PCR; TCRdb keeps only in-frame clonotypes and omits some of them. This table holds some 2.1 million clones, about 95% found once. The sequencing input was naive CD8+ T cells sorted from blood. The receptors were gathered from a man aged 18 to 30 in good health. Each CDR3 is given with its conserved first and last residue. The order of the fields is CDR3 protein, CDR3 DNA, V gene, J gene, D gene. The D gene is left open where the match is weak.

CASSLVQTSGGRPSTQYF,TGTGCCAGCAGCTTAGTCCAGACTAGCGGGGGCCGGCCGAGTACGCAGTATTTT,TRBV7-9,TRBJ2-3,TRBD2
CASSSGQGASGANVLTF,TGTGCCAGCAGCTCGGGACAGGGGGCTTCTGGGGCCAACGTCCTGACTTTC,TRBV7-3,TRBJ2-6,TRBD1
CASSYVDTQYF,TGTGCCAGCAGTTACGTAGATACGCAGTATTTT,TRBV6-5,TRBJ2-3,.
CASNSGGQETQYF,TGTGCCAGCAATTCCGGGGGACAAGAGACCCAGTACTTC,TRBV21-1,TRBJ2-5,.
CASSLRGLLTYEQYF,TGTGCCAGCAGTTTAAGGGGACTCCTAACCTACGAGCAGTACTTC,TRBV27,TRBJ2-7,.
CASSSSANQPQHF,TGTGCCAGCAGCTCGTCGGCGAATCAGCCCCAGCATTTT,TRBV6-5,TRBJ1-5,.
CASSQDETAWETQYF,TGCGCCAGCAGCCAAGATGAGACGGCTTGGGAGACCCAGTACTTC,TRBV4-3,TRBJ2-5,.
CASSWTRNDEQFF,TGTGCCAGCAGCTGGACTAGGAACGATGAGCAGTTCTTC,TRBV5-4,TRBJ2-1,TRBD2
CASSLLGTGGTEAFF,TGTGCCAGCAGCTTACTAGGGACAGGGGGCACTGAAGCTTTCTTT,TRBV7-9,TRBJ1-1,TRBD1
CAISLQSSGANVLTF,TGTGCCATCAGTTTACAGAGCTCTGGGGCCAACGTCCTGACTTTC,TRBV10-3,TRBJ2-6,.